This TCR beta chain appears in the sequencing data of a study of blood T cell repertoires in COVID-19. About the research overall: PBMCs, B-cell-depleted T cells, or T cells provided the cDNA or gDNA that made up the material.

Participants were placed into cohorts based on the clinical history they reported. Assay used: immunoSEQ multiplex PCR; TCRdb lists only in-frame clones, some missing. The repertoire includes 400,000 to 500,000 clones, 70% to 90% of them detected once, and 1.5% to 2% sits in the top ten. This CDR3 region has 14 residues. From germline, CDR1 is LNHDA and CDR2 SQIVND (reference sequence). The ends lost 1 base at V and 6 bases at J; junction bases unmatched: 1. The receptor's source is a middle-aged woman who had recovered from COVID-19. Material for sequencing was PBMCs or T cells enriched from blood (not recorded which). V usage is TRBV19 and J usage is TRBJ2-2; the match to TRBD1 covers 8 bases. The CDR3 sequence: CASSIVQGAGELFF. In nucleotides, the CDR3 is TGTGCCAGTAGTATAGTACAGGGGGCCGGGGAGCTGTTTTTT. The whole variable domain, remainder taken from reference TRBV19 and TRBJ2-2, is DGGITQSPKYLFRKEGQNVTLSCEQNLNHDAMYWYRQDPGQGLRLIYYSQIVNDFQKGDIAEGYSVSREKKESFPLTVTSAQKNPTAFYLCASSIVQGAGELFFGEGSRLTVL.